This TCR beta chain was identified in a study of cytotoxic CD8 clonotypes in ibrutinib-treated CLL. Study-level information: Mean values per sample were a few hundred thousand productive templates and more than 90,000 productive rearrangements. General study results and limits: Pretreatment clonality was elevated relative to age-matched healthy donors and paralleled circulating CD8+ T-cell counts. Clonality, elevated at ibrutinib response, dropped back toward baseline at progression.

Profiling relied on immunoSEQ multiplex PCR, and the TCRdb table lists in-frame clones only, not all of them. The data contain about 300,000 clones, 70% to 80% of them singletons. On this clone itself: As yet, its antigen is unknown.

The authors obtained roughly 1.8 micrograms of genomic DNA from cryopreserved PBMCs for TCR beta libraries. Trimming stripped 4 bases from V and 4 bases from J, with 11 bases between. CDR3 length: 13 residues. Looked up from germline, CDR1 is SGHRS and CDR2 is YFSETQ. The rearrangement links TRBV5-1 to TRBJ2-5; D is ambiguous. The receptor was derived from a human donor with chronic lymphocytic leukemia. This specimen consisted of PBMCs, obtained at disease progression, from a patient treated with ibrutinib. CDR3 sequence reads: CASSVGIGETQYF. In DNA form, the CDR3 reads TGCGCCAGCAGCGTTGGGATCGGAGAGACCCAGTACTTC.